The next 5 T cell receptor beta chains were all read from a single sample in a study of cytomegalovirus exposure and HLA in healthy donors. With 60 Vbeta and 13 Jbeta primers, the PCR was carried out. Assay used: immunoSEQ multiplex PCR; TCRdb lists only in-frame clones, some missing. This sample has about 110,000 clones, with roughly 77% found just once. Specimen: PBMCs. These receptors were collected from a middle-aged man in good health and CMV-seronegative.

This clone was observed a few times. The chain links TRBV13 to TRBJ1-1, with 7 bases fitting TRBD1. The length of the CDR3 is 14 residues. V shed 3 bases and J 10 bases; nucleotides not matched to a gene: 11. CDR1 is PRHDT and CDR2 is FYEKMQ in the germline V gene (reference sequence). CDR3 nucleotides: TGTGCCAGCAGCTTGGTCCGGAGACAGGGAGGAGCTTTCTTT. Protein sequence: CASSLVRRQGGAFF.

The chain carries TRBV7-8 and TRBJ1-2; D might be TRBD1 (6 bases). CDR1 is SGHVS, CDR2 FQNEAQ, per germline. The CDR3 has 14 amino acids. V dropped 5 bases and J dropped 8 bases, with 18 bases sitting between them. As DNA, the CDR3 is TGTGCCAGCAGCCCCCGGACAGATGGGAAGGGCTACACCTTC. This encodes CASSPRTDGKGYTF.

This clone was seen only a few times. The V call is TRBV19, the J call TRBJ1-4, with a tentative D call TRBD1 (6 bases). With 4 bases removed from V and 0 bases from J, the gap between germline ends came to 12 bases. This CDR3 is built from 16 residues. Germline V CDR1 and CDR2: LNHDA, SQIVND (reference sequence). The CDR3 nucleotides are TGTGCCAGTAGTAGACGGGACACCGCAACTAATGAAAAACTGTTTTTT. It encodes CASSRRDTATNEKLFF.

The J gene is TRBJ1-1, the V gene TRBV10-2, with D possibly being TRBD1 (6 bases). The germline gives CDR1 WSHSY, CDR2 SAAADI. The CDR3 is 13 residues long. V was trimmed by 1 base and J by 8 bases, leaving 11 bases between them. This CDR3 is CASSEYGGAEAFF. In nucleotides, the CDR3 is TGCGCCAGCAGTGAGTACGGGGGGGCAGAAGCTTTCTTT.

This sequence joins TRBV9 and TRBJ1-2, with 10 bases matching TRBD1. Germline V CDR1 and CDR2: SGDLS, YYNGEE. Trimming cost V 4 bases and J 1 base; bases outside gene matches: 7. The CDR3 is 16 amino acids. As DNA, the CDR3 is TGTGCCAGCAGCCTCACCCGGGACAGGGGTAACTATGGCTACACCTTC. Translation gives CASSLTRDRGNYGYTF.